This TCR beta chain is drawn from a study of blood T cell repertoires in COVID-19. For the study at large: The United States, Italy and Spain supplied acute and convalescent COVID-19 samples.

The germline V gene encodes CDR1 SGHRS and CDR2 YFSETQ. The length of the CDR3 is 15 residues. Trimming at V came to 4 bases and at J to 5 bases, leaving 5 bases not matched to a gene. Clones were sequenced by immunoSEQ multiplex PCR, and TCRdb holds only the in-frame ones, with some missing. The sample has 170,000 or so clones, 75% to 90% seen once. The source is a woman aged 60 to 75 with acute or convalescent COVID-19. The chain carries TRBV5-1 and TRBJ2-7; 14 bases fit TRBD2. Sequencing used peripheral blood. CDR3 loop: CASSRLAGGQDEQYF. CDR3 sequence (DNA): TGCGCCAGCAGCCGACTAGCGGGGGGGCAGGACGAGCAGTACTTC.